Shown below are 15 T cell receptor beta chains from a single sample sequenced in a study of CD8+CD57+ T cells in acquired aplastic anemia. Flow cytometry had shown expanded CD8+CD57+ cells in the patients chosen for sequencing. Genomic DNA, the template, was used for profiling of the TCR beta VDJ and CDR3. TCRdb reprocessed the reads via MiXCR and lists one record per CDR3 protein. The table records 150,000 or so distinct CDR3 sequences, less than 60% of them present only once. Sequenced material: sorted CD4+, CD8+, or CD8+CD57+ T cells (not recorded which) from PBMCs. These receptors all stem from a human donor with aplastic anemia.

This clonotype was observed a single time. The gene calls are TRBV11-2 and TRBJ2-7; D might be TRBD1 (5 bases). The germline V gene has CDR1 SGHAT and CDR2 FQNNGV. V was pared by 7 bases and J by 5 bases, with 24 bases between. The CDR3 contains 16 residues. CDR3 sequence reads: CASTFNRLGAVHEQYF. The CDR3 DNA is TGTGCCAGCACCTTCAATAGGTTAGGGGCTGTTCACGAGCAGTACTTC.

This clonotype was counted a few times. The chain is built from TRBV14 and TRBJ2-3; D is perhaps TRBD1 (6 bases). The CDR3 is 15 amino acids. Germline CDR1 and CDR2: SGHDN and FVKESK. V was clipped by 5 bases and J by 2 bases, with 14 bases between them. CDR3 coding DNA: TGTGCCAGCAGCTTCCGGACAGATATCACAGATACGCAGTATTTT. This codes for CASSFRTDITDTQYF.

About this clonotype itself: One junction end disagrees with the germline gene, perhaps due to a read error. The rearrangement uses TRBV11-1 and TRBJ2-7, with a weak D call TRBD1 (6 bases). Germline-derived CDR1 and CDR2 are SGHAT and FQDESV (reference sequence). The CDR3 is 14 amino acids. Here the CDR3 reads CASSFAGELYGQYF. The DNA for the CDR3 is TGTGCCAGCAGCTTCGCAGGGGAACTCTACGGGCAGTACTTC.

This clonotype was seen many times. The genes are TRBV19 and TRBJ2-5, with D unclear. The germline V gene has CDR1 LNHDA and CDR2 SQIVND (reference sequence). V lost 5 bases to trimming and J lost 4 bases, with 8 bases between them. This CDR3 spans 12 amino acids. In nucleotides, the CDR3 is TGTGCCAGTAGTTTCACACGAGAGACCCAGTACTTC. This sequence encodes CASSFTRETQYF.

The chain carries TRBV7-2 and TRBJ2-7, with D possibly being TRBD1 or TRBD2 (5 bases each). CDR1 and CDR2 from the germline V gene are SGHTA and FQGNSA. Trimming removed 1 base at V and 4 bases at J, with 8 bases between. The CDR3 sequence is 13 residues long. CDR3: CASSLGREYEQYV. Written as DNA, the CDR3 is TGTGCCAGCAGCTTAGGCAGGGAGTACGAGCAGTACGTC.

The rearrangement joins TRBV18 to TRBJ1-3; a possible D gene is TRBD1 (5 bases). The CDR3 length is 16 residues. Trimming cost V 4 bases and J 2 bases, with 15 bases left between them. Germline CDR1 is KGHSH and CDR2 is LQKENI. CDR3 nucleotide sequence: TGTGCCAGCTCACGCCAACCGCCACAGGCTGGAAACACCATATATTTT. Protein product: CASSRQPPQAGNTIYF.

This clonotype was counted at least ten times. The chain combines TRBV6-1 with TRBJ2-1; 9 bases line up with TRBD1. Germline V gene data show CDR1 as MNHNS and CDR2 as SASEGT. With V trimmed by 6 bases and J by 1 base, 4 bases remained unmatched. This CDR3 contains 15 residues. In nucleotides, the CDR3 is TGTGCCAGCAGAACCGGGACAGGGTCCTACAATGAGCAGTTCTTC. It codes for CASRTGTGSYNEQFF.

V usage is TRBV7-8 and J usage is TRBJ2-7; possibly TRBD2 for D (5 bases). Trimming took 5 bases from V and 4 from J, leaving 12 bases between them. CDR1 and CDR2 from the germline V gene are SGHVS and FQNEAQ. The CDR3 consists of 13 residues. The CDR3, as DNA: TGTGCCAGCAGCCGCGGACTTTTTTACGAGCAGTACGTC. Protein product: CASSRGLFYEQYV.

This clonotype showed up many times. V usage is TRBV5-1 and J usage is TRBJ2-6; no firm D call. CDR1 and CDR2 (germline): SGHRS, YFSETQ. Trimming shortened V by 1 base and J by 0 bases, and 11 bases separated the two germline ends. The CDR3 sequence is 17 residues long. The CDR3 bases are TGCGCCAGCAGCTTGTTTACCAGTGGCTCTGGGGCCAACGTCCTGACTTTC. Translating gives CASSLFTSGSGANVLTF.

The DNA for the CDR3 is TGTGCCAGCAGAAACAGGGGGGGCCAAGAGACCCAGTACTTC. Protein sequence: CASRNRGGQETQYF. V usage is TRBV11-2 and J usage is TRBJ2-5, with D possibly matching TRBD1 (8 bases). Trimming left V 6 bases short and J 1 base short, with 12 bases between. CDR3 size: 14 residues. Germline V gene lookup returns CDR1 SGHAT and CDR2 FQNNGV. The variable domain in full, with the rest retrieved from reference TRBV11-2 and TRBJ2-5, is EAGVAQSPRYKIIEKRQSVAFWCNPISGHATLYWYQQILGQGPKLLIQFQNNGVVDDSQLPKDRFSAERLKGVDSTLKIQPAKLEDSAVYLCASRNRGGQETQYFGPGTRLLVL.

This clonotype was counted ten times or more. CDR3 nucleotide sequence: TGTGCCAGCAGTTACTCGACTCATGGCACTGAAGCTTTCTTT. It translates to CASSYSTHGTEAFF. V usage is TRBV6-2 or TRBV6-3 and J usage is TRBJ1-1; D is ambiguous. The CDR3 runs 14 residues. Trimming cost V 0 bases and J 4 bases, with 9 bases left between them. Germline assignment: CDR1 MNHEY and CDR2 SVGEGT.

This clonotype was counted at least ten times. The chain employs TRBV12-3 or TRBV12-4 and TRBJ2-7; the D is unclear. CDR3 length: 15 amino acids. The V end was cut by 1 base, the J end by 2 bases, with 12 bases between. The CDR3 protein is CASSLENRATYEQYF. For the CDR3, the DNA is TGTGCCAGCAGTTTAGAAAATCGGGCAACCTACGAGCAGTACTTC.

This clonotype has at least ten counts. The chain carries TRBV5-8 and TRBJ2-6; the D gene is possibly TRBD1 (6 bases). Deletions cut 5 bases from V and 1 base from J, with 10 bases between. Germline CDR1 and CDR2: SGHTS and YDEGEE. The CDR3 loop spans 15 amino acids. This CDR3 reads CASRDTGSGANVLTF. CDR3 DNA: TGTGCCAGCAGGGATACAGGGTCTGGGGCCAACGTCCTGACTTTC.

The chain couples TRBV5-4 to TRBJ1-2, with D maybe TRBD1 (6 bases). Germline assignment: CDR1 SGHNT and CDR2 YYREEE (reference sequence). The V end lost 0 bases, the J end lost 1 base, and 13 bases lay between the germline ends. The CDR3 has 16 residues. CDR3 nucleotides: TGTGCCAGCAGCTTGGCGGCCGGGACACTTAACTATGGCTACACCTTC. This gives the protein CASSLAAGTLNYGYTF.

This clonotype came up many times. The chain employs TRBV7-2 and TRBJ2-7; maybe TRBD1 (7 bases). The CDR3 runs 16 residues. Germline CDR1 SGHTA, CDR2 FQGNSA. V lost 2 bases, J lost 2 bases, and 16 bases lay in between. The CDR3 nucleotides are TGTGCCAGCAGCTTAACGGTGACAGGGACTCCCTACGAGCAGTACTTC. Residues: CASSLTVTGTPYEQYF.